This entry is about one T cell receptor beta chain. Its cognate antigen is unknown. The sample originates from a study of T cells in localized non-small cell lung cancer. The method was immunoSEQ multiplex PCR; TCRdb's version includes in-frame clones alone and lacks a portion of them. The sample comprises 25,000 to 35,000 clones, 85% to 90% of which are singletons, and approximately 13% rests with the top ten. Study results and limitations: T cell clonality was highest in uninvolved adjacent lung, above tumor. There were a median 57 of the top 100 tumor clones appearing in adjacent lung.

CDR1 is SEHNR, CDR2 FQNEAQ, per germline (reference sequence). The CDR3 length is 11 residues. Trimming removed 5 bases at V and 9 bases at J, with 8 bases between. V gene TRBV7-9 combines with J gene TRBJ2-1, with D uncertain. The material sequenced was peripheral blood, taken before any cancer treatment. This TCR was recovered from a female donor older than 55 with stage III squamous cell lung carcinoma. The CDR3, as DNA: TGTGCCAGCAGCCCTCAGCGTGAGCAGTTCTTC. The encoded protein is CASSPQREQFF.